This T cell receptor (beta chain) was observed in a study of cytomegalovirus exposure and HLA in healthy donors. Researchers ran the PCR with 60 Vbeta and 13 Jbeta primers. Produced via immunoSEQ multiplex PCR; TCRdb's table is partial and in-frame only. Of under 250,000 clones detected, 78% appear once; the ten largest clones hold 3.5% to 4%. This clone has more than one count but fewer than ten. The source of this sequence is a male donor in good health and CMV-seronegative. The material sequenced was PBMCs.

CDR3 region: CALGGDRGLGGANVLTF. In DNA form, the CDR3 reads TGTGCCCTAGGCGGGGACAGAGGCCTCGGTGGGGCCAACGTCCTGACTTTC. The chain carries TRBV30 and TRBJ2-6; possible D gene TRBD1, 7 bases. The CDR3 contains 17 residues. Germline CDR1 and CDR2: GTSNPN and SVGIG (reference sequence). The V end lost 8 bases, the J end lost 3 bases, and 23 bases lay between the germline ends.